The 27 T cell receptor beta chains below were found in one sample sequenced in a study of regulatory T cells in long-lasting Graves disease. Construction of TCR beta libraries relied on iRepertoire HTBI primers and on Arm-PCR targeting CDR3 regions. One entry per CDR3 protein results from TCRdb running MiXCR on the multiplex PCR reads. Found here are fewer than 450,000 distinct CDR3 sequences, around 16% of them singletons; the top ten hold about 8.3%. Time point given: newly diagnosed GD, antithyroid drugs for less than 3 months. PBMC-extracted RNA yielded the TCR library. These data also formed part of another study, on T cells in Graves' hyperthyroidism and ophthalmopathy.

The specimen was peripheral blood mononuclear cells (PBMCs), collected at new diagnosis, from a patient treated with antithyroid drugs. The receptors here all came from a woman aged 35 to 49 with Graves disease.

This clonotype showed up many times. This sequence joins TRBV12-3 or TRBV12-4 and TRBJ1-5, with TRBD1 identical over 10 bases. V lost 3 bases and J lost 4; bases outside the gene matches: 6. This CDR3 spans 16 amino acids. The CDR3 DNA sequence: TGTGCCAGCAGTTTGACGGGACAGGGGCTTAATCAGCCCCAGCATTTT. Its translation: CASSLTGQGLNQPQHF.

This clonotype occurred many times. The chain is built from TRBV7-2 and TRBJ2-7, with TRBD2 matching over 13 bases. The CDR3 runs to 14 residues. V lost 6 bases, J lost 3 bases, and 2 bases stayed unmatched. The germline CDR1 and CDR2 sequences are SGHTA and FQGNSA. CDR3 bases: TGTGCCAGCAGTTGGACTAGCGGGAGCTACGAGCAGTACTTC. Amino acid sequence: CASSWTSGSYEQYF.

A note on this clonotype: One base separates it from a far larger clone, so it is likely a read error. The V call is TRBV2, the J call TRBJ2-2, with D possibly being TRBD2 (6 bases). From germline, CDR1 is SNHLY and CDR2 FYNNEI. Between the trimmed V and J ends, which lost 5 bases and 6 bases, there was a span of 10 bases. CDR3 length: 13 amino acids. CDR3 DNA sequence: TGTGCCAGCAGTTTCAGGGACTCCGGGGAGCTGTTTTTT. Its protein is CASSFRDSGELFF.

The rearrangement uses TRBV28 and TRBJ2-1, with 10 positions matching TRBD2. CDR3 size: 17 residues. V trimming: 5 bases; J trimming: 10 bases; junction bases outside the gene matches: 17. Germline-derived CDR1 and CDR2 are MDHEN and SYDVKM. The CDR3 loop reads CASSPPGLAGAKGEQFF. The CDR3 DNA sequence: TGTGCCAGCAGTCCGCCGGGGCTAGCGGGAGCAAAGGGGGAGCAGTTCTTC.

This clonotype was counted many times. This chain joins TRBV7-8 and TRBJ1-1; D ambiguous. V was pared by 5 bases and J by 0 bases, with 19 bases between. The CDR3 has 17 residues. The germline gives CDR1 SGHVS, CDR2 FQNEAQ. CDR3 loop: CASSVVRLREMNTEAFF. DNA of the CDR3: TGTGCCAGCAGCGTAGTACGGCTGAGGGAGATGAACACTGAAGCTTTCTTT.

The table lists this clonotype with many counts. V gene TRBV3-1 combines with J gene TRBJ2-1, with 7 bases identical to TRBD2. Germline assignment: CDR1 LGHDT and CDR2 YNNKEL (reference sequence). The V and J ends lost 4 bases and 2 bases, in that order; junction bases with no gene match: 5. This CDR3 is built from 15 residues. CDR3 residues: CASSPLSGTYNEQFF. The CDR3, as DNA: TGTGCCAGCAGCCCCCTCAGCGGGACCTACAATGAGCAGTTCTTC.

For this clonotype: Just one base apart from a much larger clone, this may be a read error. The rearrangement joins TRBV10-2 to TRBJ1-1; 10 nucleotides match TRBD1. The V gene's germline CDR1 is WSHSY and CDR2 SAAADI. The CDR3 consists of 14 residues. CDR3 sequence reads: CACSEDRGRTEAFF. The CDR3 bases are TGCGCCTGCAGTGAAGACAGGGGGCGCACTGAAGCTTTCTTT.

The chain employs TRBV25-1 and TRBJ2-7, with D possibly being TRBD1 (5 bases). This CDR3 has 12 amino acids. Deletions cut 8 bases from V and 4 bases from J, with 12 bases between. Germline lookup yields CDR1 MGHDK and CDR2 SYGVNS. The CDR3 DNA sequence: TGTGCCAGCGCCAGGGTAGCTTACGAGCAGTACTTC. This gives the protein CASARVAYEQYF.

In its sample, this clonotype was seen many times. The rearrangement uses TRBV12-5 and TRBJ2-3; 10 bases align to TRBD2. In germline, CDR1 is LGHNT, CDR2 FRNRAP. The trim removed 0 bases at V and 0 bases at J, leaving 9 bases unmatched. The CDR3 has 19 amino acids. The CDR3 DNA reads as TGTGCTAGTGGTTTGGTACTAACTAGCGGGGCCCCAAGCACAGATACGCAGTATTTT. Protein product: CASGLVLTSGAPSTDTQYF.

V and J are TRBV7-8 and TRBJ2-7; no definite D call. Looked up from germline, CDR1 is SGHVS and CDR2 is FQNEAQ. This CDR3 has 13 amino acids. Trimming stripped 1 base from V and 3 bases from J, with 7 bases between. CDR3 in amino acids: CASSLGSDYEQYF. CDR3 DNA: TGTGCCAGCAGCTTAGGGTCAGACTACGAGCAGTACTTC.

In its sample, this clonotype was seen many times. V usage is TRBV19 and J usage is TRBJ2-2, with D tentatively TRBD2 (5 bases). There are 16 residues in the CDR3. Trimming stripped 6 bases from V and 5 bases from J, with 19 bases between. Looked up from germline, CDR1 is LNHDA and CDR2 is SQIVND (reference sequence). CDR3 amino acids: CASSNGLGLGTGELFF. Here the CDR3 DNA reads TGTGCCAGTAGCAATGGACTCGGACTGGGGACCGGGGAGCTGTTTTTT.

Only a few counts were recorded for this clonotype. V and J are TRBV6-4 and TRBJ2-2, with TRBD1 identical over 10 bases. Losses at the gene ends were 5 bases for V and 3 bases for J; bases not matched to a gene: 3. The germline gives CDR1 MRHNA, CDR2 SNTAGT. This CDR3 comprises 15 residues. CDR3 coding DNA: TGTGCCAGCAGTCGGACAGGGGGTGACACCGGGGAGCTGTTTTTT. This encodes CASSRTGGDTGELFF.

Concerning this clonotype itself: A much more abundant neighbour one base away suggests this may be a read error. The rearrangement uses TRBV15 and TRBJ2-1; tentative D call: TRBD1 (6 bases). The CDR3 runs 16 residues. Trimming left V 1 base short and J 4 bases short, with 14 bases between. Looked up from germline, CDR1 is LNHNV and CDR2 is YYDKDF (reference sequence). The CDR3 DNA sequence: TGTGCCACCAGCAGAGGTCGGCCAGGGGAATACAATGAGCAGTTCTTC. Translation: CATSRGRPGEYNEQFF.

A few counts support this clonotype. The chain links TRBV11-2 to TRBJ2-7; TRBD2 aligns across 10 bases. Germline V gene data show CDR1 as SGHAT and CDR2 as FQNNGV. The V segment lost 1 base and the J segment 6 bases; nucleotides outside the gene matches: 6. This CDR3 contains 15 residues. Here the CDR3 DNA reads TGTGCCAGCAGCTTAGGCATAGCGGGAGGTCTCGAGCAGTACTTC. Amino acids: CASSLGIAGGLEQYF.

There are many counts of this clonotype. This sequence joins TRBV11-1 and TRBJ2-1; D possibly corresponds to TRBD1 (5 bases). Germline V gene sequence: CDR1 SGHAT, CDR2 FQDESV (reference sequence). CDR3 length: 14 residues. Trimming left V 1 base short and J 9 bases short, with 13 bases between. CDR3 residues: CASSLEWQRGEQFF. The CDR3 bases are TGTGCCAGCAGCTTAGAGTGGCAAAGGGGTGAGCAGTTCTTC.

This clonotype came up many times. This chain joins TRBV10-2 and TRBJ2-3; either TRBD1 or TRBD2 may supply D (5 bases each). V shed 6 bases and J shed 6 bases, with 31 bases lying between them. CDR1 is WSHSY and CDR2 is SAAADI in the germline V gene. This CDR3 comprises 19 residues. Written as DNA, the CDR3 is TGCGCCAGCAGAGCCTCGGGACCCCAGAGTTATCATCGATCCGATACGCAGTATTTT. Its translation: CASRASGPQSYHRSDTQYF.

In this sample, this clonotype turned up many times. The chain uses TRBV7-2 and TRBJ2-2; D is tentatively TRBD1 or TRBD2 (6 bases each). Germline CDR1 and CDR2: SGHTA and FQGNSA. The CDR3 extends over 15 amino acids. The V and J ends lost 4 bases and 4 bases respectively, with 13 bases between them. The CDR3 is CASSSSAGVTGELFF. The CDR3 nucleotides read TGTGCCAGCAGCTCTAGCGCAGGGGTCACCGGGGAGCTGTTTTTT. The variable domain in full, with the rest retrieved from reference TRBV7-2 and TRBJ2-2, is GAGVSQSPSNKVTEKGKDVELRCDPISGHTALYWYRQSLGQGLEFLIYFQGNSAPDKSGLPSDRFSAERTGGSVSTLTIQRTQQEDSAVYLCASSSSAGVTGELFFGEGSRLTVL.

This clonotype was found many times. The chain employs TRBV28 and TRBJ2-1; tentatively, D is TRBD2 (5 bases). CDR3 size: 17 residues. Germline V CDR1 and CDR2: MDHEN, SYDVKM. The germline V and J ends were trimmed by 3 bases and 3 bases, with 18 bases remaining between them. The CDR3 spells CASSFLWRSGFYNEQFF. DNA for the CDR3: TGTGCCAGCAGTTTTTTATGGCGGTCGGGATTCTACAATGAGCAGTTCTTC. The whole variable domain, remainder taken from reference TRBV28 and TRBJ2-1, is DVKVTQSSRYLVKRTGEKVFLECVQDMDHENMFWYRQDPGLGLRLIYFSYDVKMKEKGDIPEGYSVSREKKERFSLILESASTNQTSMYLCASSFLWRSGFYNEQFFGPGTRLTVL.

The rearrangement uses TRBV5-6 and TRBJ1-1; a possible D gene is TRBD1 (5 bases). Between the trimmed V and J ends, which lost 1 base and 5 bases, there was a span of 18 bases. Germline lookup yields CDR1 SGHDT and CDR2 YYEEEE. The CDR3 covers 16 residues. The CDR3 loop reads CASSLSGPGGETEAFF. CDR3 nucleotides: TGTGCCAGCAGCTTGTCAGGGCCGGGGGGAGAGACTGAAGCTTTCTTT. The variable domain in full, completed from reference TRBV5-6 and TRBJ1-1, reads DAGVTQSPTHLIKTRGQQVTLRCSPKSGHDTVSWYQQALGQGPQFIFQYYEEEERQRGNFPDRFSGHQFPNYSSELNVNALLLGDSALYLCASSLSGPGGETEAFFGQGTRLTVV.

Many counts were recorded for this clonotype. The CDR3 reads CASTLPLAGGRPYEQYF. CDR3 sequence (DNA): TGTGCCAGCACCCTCCCGCTAGCGGGAGGACGACCCTACGAGCAGTACTTC. V is TRBV28 and J is TRBJ2-7; TRBD2 matches 11 bases. Trimming removed 7 bases from V and 2 bases from J; junction bases left unmatched: 13. This CDR3 comprises 17 residues. The germline V gene has CDR1 MDHEN and CDR2 SYDVKM.

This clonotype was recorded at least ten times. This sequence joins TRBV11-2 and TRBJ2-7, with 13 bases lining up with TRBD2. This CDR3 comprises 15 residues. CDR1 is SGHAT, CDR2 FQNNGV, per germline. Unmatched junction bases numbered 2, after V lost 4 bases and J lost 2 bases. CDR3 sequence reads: CASSSGTSGTYEQYF. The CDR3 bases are TGTGCCAGCAGCTCAGGGACTAGCGGGACCTACGAGCAGTACTTC.

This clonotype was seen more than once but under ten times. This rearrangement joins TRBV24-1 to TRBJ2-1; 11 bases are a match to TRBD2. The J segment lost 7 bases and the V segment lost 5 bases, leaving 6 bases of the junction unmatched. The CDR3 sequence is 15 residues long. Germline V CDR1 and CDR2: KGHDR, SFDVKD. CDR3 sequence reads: CATSATSGSLNEQFF. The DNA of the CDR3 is TGTGCCACCAGTGCAACTAGCGGGAGTTTAAATGAGCAGTTCTTC.

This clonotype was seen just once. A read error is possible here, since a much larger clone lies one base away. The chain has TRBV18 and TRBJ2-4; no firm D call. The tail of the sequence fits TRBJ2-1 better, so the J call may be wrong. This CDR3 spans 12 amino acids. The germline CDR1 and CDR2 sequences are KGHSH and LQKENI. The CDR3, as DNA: TGTGCCAGCTCACCGTCAAACAATGCGCAGTTCTTC. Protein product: CASSPSNNAQFF.

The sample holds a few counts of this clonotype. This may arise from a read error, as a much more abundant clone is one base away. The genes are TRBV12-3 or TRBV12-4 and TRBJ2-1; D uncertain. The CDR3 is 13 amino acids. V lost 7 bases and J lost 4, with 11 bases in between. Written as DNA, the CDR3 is TGTGCCAGCAAAAAAGCTGCTTACAATGAGCAGTTCTTC. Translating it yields CASKKAAYNEQFF.

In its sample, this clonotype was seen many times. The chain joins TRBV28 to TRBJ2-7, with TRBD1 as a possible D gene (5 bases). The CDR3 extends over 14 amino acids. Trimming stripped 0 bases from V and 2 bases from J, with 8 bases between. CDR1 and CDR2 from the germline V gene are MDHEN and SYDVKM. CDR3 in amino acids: CASSLWAGTYEQYF. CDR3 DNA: TGTGCCAGCAGTTTATGGGCAGGGACCTACGAGCAGTACTTC.

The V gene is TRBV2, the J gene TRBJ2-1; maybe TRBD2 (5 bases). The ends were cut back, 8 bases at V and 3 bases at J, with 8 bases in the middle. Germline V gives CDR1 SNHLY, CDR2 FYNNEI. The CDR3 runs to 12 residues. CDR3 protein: CASRGFYNEQFF. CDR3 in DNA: TGTGCCAGCCGGGGATTCTACAATGAGCAGTTCTTC.

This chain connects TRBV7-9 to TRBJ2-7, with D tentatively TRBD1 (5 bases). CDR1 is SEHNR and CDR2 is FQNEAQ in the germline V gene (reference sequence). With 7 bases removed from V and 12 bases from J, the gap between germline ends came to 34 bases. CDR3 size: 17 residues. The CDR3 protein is CASIPLYPRERGKGLYF. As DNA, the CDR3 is TGTGCCAGCATCCCTCTATATCCCAGGGAAAGGGGTAAGGGGCTGTACTTC.